Below, one T cell receptor (beta chain) is given with its context. This receptor's antigen is unknown. No clone much larger than this one lies a single base away; base qualities are absent. The data are from a study of blood T cell repertoires in COVID-19 (TCRdb year 2020). Regarding the study in general: Samples from collaborators originated in the United States, Italy and Spain and spanned both the acute and convalescent phases of COVID-19. The samples were drawn from two sources: the first 160 participants of the ongoing ImmuneRACE study, and 1,000 to 1,500 subjects contributed by 6 global collaborators. The material from the prospective study consisted of cDNA or gDNA derived from T cells, B-cell-depleted T cells, or PBMCs. The sample metadata nearly always contained a de-identified subject ID, COVID-19 status, age in years and sex. A freely available public database, intended as a resource for researchers studying the immune response to SARS-CoV-2, is where the repertoires were released. The dataset comprised deeply sampled blood TCRbeta repertoires from subjects exposed to, actively infected with, or recovered from COVID-19. HLA class I and class II types, where available, came from metadata supplied by the sample provider rather than from assay-based typing. Points the paper makes about the study in general: The amount of clinical and demographic metadata varied by source and participant and was provided uncurated.

The germline V gene (reference sequence) provides CDR1 LNHDA and CDR2 SQIVND. V lost 3 bases and J lost 5 bases; the stretch between them is 16 bases long. The CDR3 runs 15 residues from the cysteine to the phenylalanine. Only CDR3 DNA is held: 45 bases, read in frame from base 1. TCRbeta CDR3 regions were amplified from genomic DNA by means of the immunoSEQ Assay, a bias-controlled multiplex PCR. On the authors' methods: Nucleated cell counts per sample were estimated from amplification of reference gene primers within the assay. To quantify the absolute abundance of each unique TCRbeta CDR3 rearrangement, sequence reads were collapsed and filtered. For each sample, productive Simpson clonality was calculated as the square root of Simpson's diversity index over productive rearrangements. In TCRdb, the immuneACCESS table is reduced to in-frame sequences with V and J assigned. These tables do not hold every clone; where another copy was compared, an unresolved V gene accounts for under half, and the others remain unexplained. D and trimming were read from the DNA, whereas the V and J calls and clone size are those reported in that table. This sample has nearly 200,000 clones in its table, and about 90% of those were observed once. 0.7% to 0.95% of the sample lies in the top ten.

Whole blood was collected in K2EDTA tubes by collaborating institutions according to the institutions' own protocols. For TCRbeta analysis, collaborators shipped samples as frozen whole blood, isolated PBMCs, or DNA extracted from either of those sample types. The receptor was derived from a woman between 65 and 79 years old with acute or convalescent COVID-19. Sequencing was carried out using peripheral blood. The rearrangement combines TRBV19 with TRBJ1-2; 6 matching bases give a weak D call of TRBD1. CDR3 region: CASSIRDTNFYGYTF. Here is the DNA: TGTGCCAGTAGTATCCGGGACACCAACTTTTATGGCTACACCTTC.